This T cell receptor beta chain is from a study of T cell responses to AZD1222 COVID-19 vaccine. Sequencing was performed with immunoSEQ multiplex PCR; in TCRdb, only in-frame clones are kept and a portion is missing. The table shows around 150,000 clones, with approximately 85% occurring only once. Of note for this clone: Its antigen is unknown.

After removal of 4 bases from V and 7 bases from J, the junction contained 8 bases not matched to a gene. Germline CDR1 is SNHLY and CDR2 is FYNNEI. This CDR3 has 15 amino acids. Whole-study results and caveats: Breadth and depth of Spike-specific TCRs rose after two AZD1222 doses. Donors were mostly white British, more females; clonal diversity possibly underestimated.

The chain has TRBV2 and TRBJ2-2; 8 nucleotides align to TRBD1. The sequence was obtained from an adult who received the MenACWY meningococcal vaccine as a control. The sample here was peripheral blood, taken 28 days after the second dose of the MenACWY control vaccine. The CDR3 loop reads CASSVSRGRGGELFF. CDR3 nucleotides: TGTGCCAGCAGTGTTTCCAGGGGGCGCGGCGGGGAGCTGTTTTTT.